The present entry profiles one T cell receptor beta chain with its context. Its antigen remains unidentified. Each patient relapsed following autologous stem cell transplantation, and prior brentuximab vedotin exposure differed. From germline, CDR1 is MNHEY and CDR2 SVGAGI. The CDR3 covers 13 residues. Germline trimming cut 5 bases from V and 3 bases from J; bases unmatched to any gene: 1. This specimen comes from a study of PD-1 blockade in classical Hodgkin lymphoma. Across the study: Patients in the cohort were put on intravenous nivolumab, 3 mg/kg every 2 weeks. The study, taken as a whole, reports: At C4D1, TCR diversity had climbed significantly for CD4+ cells, though not for CD8+ cells. A reduction in baseline TCR diversity was reportedly seen in newly diagnosed patients relative to healthy donors.

Sequencing was performed with immunoSEQ multiplex PCR; in TCRdb, only in-frame clones are kept and a portion is missing. The sample gives some 58,000 clones, 88% of which show up once; around 5% is in the top ten. The sequencing here drew on peripheral blood mononuclear cells (PBMCs), taken before the second cycle of nivolumab. This clonotype was obtained from a human donor with classical Hodgkin lymphoma. The chain has TRBV6-5 and TRBJ2-3; 8 nucleotides line up with TRBD1. CDR3 protein: CASSRQGTDTQYF. The CDR3 DNA follows: TGTGCCAGCAGTCGACAGGGGACAGATACGCAGTATTTT.